This T cell receptor beta chain is drawn from a study of blood T cell repertoires in COVID-19. Assay used: immunoSEQ multiplex PCR; TCRdb lists only in-frame clones, some missing. The repertoire holds more than 200,000 clones, with approximately 90% as singletons. Germline V gene data show CDR1 as WNHNN and CDR2 as SYGVQD (reference sequence). The CDR3 contains 14 residues. The V end was cut by 5 bases, the J end by 0 bases, with 8 bases between. Sequenced sample: peripheral blood. J is TRBJ1-5 and V is TRBV10-1; D not certain. This sequence was found in an elderly man with acute or convalescent COVID-19. The CDR3 spells CASSTRVSNQPQHF. CDR3 sequence (DNA): TGCGCCAGCAGTACGAGAGTTAGCAATCAGCCCCAGCATTTT.